The clone carrying this TCR beta chain has a handful of counts. The target antigen is unknown. This specimen includes other DNA sequences encoding the same CDR3. This specimen belongs to a study of beta chain features in type 1 diabetes. General study results and limits: A potential influence of HLA type upon TCRB rearrangement remained unresolved herein. There was a moderate but significant shortening of TCRB CDR3s in all four CD4+ subsets of Type 1 diabetes patients.

This CDR3 spans 15 amino acids. CDR1 is MDHEN, CDR2 SYDVKM, per germline. Germline trimming cut 1 base from V and 1 base from J; bases unmatched to any gene: 1. Sequenced material consisted of expressed TCRB transcripts (all of the isolated RNA was reverse transcribed). Repertoires were generated with immunoSEQ multiplex PCR, while TCRdb's copy carries only in-frame clones and drops some. The table has about 370,000 clones, around 9.6% seen once. Specimen: central memory CD4+ T cells from blood. The clonotype originates from a man under 40 with type 1 diabetes. The gene calls are TRBV28 and TRBJ2-7, with 10 bases lining up with TRBD2. CDR3 DNA sequence: TGTGCCAGCAGTTTATCGACTAGCGGGTCCTACGAGCAGTACTTC. Translation gives CASSLSTSGSYEQYF.